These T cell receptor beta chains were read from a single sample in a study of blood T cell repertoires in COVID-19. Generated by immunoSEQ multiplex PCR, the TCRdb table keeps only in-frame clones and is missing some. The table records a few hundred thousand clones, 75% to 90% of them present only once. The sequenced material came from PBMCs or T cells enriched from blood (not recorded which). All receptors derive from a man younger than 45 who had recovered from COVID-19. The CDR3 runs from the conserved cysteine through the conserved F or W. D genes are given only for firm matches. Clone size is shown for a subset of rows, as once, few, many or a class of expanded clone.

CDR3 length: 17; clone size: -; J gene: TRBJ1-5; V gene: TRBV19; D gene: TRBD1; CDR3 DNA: TGTGCCAGTAGTATAGACCGGACAGGATATAGCAATCAGCCCCAGCATTTT; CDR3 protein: CASSIDRTGYSNQPQHF
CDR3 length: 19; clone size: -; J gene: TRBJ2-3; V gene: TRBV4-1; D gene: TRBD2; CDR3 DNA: TGCGCCAGCAGCCAAGCACCCCCCCTGACTAGCGCGAGCACAGATACGCAGTATTTT; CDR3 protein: CASSQAPPLTSASTDTQYF
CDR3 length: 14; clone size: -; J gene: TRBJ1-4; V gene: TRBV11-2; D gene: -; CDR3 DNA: TGTGCCAGCAGCCCGGGGGGCCAGAATGAAAAACTGTTTTTT; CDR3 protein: CASSPGGQNEKLFF
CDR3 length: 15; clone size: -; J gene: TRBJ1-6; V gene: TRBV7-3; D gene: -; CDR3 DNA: TGTGCCAGCAGCTTGAATTCGGCGGGGAATTCACCCCTCCACTTT; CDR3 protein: CASSLNSAGNSPLHF
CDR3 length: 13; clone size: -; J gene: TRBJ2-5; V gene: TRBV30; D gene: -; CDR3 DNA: TGTGCCTGGAGTCGGGACTGGCAAGAGACCCAGTACTTC; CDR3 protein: CAWSRDWQETQYF
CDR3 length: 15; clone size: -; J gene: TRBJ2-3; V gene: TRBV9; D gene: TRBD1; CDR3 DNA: TGTGCCAGCAGCGTAGCGGGACAGGGGACAGATACGCAGTATTTT; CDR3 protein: CASSVAGQGTDTQYF
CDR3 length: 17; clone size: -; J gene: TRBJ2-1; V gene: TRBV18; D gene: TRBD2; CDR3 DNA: TGTGCCAGCTCACCACCGCCGGGGACTAGCGCGTACAATGAGCAGTTCTTC; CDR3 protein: CASSPPPGTSAYNEQFF
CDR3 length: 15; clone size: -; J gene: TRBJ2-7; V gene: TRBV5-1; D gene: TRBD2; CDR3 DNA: TGCGCCAGCAGCTTAGGGACTAGCGACTCCTACGAGCAGTACTTC; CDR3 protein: CASSLGTSDSYEQYF
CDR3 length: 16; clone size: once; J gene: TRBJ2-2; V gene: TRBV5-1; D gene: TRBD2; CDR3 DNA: TGCGCCAGCAGCTTAATAGCGGGAGGTGTCACCGGGGAGCTGTTTTTT; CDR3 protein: CASSLIAGGVTGELFF
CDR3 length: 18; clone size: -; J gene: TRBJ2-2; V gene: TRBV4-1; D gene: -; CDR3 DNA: TGCGCCAGCAGCCACCTCCCAGGGCTGCGGGACCGCACCGGGGAGCTGTTTTTT; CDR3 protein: CASSHLPGLRDRTGELFF
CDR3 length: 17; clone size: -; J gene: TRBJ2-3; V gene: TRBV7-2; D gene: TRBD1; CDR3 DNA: TGTGCCAGCAGCTTAGTAGTCGGGACAGGGGGCACAGATACGCAGTATTTT; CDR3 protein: CASSLVVGTGGTDTQYF
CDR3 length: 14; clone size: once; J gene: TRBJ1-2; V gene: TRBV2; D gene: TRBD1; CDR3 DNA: TGTGCCAGCAGCTGGGACAGGGTCCGGGGCGGCTACACCTTC; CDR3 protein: CASSWDRVRGGYTF
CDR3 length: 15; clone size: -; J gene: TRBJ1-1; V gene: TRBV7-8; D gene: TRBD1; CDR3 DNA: TGTGCCAGCAGCCCCCCGACAGGGATTAACACTGAAGCTTTCTTT; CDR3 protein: CASSPPTGINTEAFF
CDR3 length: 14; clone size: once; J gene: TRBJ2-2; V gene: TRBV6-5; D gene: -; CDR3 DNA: TGTGCCAGCAGTTACTCGCCATCGGGCGGGGAGCTGTTTTTT; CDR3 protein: CASSYSPSGGELFF
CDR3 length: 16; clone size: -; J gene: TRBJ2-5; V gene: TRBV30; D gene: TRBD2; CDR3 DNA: TGTGCCTGGAGTGTGCCTAGCGGGAGAGGAGGAGAGACCCAGTACTTC; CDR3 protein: CAWSVPSGRGGETQYF
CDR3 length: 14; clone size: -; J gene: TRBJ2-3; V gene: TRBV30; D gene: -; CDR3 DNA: TGTGCCTGGAGTGTTGACAGTTTTGTCGATACGCAGTATTTT; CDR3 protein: CAWSVDSFVDTQYF
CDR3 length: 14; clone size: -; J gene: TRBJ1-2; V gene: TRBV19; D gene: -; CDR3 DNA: TGTGCCAGTAGTAGGACTGGGGGCGTCTATGGCTACACCTTC; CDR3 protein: CASSRTGGVYGYTF
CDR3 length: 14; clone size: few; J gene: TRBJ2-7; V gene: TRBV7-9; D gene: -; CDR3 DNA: TGTGCCAGCAGGCGAGTGGAGTTGGACTACGAGCAGTACTTC; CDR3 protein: CASRRVELDYEQYF
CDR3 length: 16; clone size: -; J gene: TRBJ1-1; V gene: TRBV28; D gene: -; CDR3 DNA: TGTGCCAGCAGTTTATCCACGGGCGGACAGAACACTGAAGCTTTCTTT; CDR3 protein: CASSLSTGGQNTEAFF
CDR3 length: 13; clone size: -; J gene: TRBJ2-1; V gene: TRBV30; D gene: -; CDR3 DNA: TGTGCCTGGAAGTTTAACCAGTACAATGAGCAGTTCTTC; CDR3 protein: CAWKFNQYNEQFF
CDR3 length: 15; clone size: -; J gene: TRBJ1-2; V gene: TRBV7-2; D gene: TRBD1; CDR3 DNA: TGTGCCAGCAGCTTAACGGGGACAGGGCTTTATGGCTACACCTTC; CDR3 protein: CASSLTGTGLYGYTF
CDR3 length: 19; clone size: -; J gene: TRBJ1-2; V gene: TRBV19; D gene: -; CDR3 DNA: TGTGCCAGTAGTATTACTACTATGACCCCTACGGGAGGAGCCTATGGCTACACCTTC; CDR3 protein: CASSITTMTPTGGAYGYTF